This T cell receptor (beta chain) was profiled in a study of T cell changes during pregnancy in multiple sclerosis (dated by TCRdb to about 2019). The study in broad terms: In women with multiple sclerosis, the researchers looked at how the T cell repertoire shifted as pregnancy progressed.

The germline V gene provides CDR1 MDHEN and CDR2 SYDVKM. V loses 3 bases, J loses 6 bases, and the germline ends lie 20 bases apart. The CDR3 spans 16 residues, from the cysteine through the phenylalanine. The DNA shown is the 48-base CDR3, in frame from base 1. About this clone itself: Its binding antigen is unknown. No base quality information exists; no much larger clone differs at one position.

The library was obtained by the immunoSEQ multiplex PCR assay. Held by TCRdb, this immuneACCESS table contains in-frame sequences only and omits some clones. Under half of the omission traces to an unresolved V gene where checked; the cause of the rest is unknown. This sample gives tens of thousands of clones in total; approximately 90% of them show up just once. The top ten clones comprise less than 2.5% of the sample. The clonotype was recovered from a female donor in good health, enrolled as a control in a pregnancy study. The receptor chain draws on TRBV28 and TRBJ1-2; matching of 6 bases hints at TRBD1 as the D gene. The sequencing here drew on peripheral blood, taken in the first trimester of pregnancy. The DNA sequence is as follows: TGTGCCAGCAGTTTTTTACGTCGGACAGCGTCTAATGGCTACACCTTC. This is translated as CASSFLRRTASNGYTF.